This is a list of T cell receptor beta chains from one sample in a study of identical twins. MiXCR, run by TCRdb on the 5' RACE reads, gives a single entry per CDR3 protein. The sample holds about 1.7 million distinct CDR3 sequences, roughly 35% seen once. Sample: cord blood. The receptor source for this set is a newborn girl in good health. Each CDR3 is given with its conserved first and last residue. A D gene is named only where the DNA matches it firmly. Some rows mark clone size as missing; the rest say once, few, many or name a class of expanded clone.

TRBJ2-5 few TRBV5-1 . CASSLEDPKRETQYF TGCGCCAGCAGCCTGGAGGACCCTAAAAGGGAGACCCAGTACTTC
TRBJ1-5 . TRBV28 TRBD1 CASSLDRAFNQPQHF TGTGCCAGCAGTTTAGACAGGGCGTTCAATCAGCCCCAGCATTTT
TRBJ2-7 . TRBV19 . CASSIEGSGTYEQYF TGTGCCAGTAGTATAGAGGGTAGCGGAACCTACGAGCAGTACTTC
TRBJ1-1 . TRBV28 . CASSLPQGPEAFF TGTGCCAGCAGTTTGCCCCAGGGACCTGAAGCTTTCTTT
TRBJ1-2 . TRBV7-9 . CASSLGRQVGGYTF TGTGCCAGCAGCTTAGGACGACAGGTTGGGGGCTACACCTTC
TRBJ2-1 . TRBV20-1 TRBD2 CSGHQGLAGYNEQFF TGCAGTGGGCACCAGGGACTAGCGGGCTACAATGAGCAGTTCTTC
TRBJ1-5 few TRBV19 . CASSMKAGAQPQHF TGTGCCAGTAGTATGAAGGCAGGGGCCCAGCCCCAGCATTTT
TRBJ2-5 . TRBV4-1 . CASSQDGRGTQYF TGCGCCAGCAGCCAAGATGGTAGGGGGACCCAGTACTTC
TRBJ2-1 . TRBV5-1 TRBD2 CASSLNLAGGANEQFF TGCGCCAGCAGCTTGAACCTAGCGGGAGGCGCCAATGAGCAGTTCTTC
TRBJ1-2 few TRBV5-1 TRBD1 CASSLVTGGGINYGYTF TGCGCCAGCAGCTTGGTGACAGGGGGCGGAATTAACTATGGCTACACCTTC
TRBJ2-7 once TRBV28 TRBD1 CASSLGDRELYEQYF TGTGCCAGCAGTTTGGGGGACAGAGAGCTCTACGAGCAGTACTTC
TRBJ2-5 few TRBV5-6 . CASSDPLDEQYF TGTGCCAGCAGCGACCCCTTGGATGAGCAGTACTTC
TRBJ2-3 . TRBV12-3/TRBV12-4 TRBD1 CASSDRTGSRDTQYF TGTGCCAGCAGCGACCGGACAGGGTCTAGAGATACGCAGTATTTT
TRBJ2-7 many TRBV28 . CASSSRGVGTPYEQYF TGTGCCAGCAGTTCTAGGGGGGTCGGGACCCCCTACGAGCAGTACTTC
TRBJ2-2 . TRBV27 . CASRNNLGGRELFF TGTGCCAGCCGAAATAACTTAGGTGGTAGGGAGCTGTTTTTT
TRBJ2-2 few TRBV6-1 TRBD1 CASMGTGITGELFF TGTGCCAGCATGGGGACAGGGATCACCGGGGAGCTGTTTTTT
TRBJ2-7 many TRBV28 TRBD1 CASSLAGGSEQYF TGTGCCAGCAGTTTAGCAGGGGGCTCCGAGCAGTACTTC
TRBJ2-1 few TRBV6-1 TRBD2 CASIAGGLYNEQFF TGTGCCAGCATCGCGGGAGGGCTGTACAATGAGCAGTTCTTC
TRBJ1-6 . TRBV6-1 TRBD1 CASTPTGGSSYNSPLHF TGTGCCAGCACCCCGACAGGGGGCAGCTCCTATAATTCACCCCTCCACTTT
TRBJ2-7 . TRBV25-1 . CASSSGSEYEQYF TGTGCCAGCAGTTCCGGATCTGAGTACGAGCAGTACTTC
TRBJ2-4 . TRBV5-1 TRBD2 CASSLDLAGREYF TGCGCCAGCAGCTTGGACTTAGCGGGACGGGAGTACTTC
TRBJ1-2 many TRBV4-2 . CASSQDEWGSYGYTF TGTGCCAGCAGCCAAGATGAATGGGGGAGTTATGGCTACACCTTC
TRBJ1-4 . TRBV29-1 . CSANYVTVNGNEKLFF TGCAGCGCTAATTACGTGACGGTGAATGGGAATGAAAAACTGTTTTTT
TRBJ1-2 . TRBV12-3/TRBV12-4 . CASGPRSGDNRLGGYTF TGTGCCAGCGGCCCACGGAGCGGGGACAACCGGTTAGGGGGCTACACCTTC
TRBJ2-4 . TRBV18 TRBD2 CASSPPTSGSGKNIQYF TGTGCCAGCTCACCACCGACTAGCGGGAGTGGCAAAAACATTCAGTACTTC
TRBJ2-7 . TRBV3-1 . CASSQAPGAPYEQYF TGTGCCAGCAGCCAAGCCCCGGGCGCACCCTACGAGCAGTACTTC
TRBJ1-2 few TRBV6-5 TRBD1 CASTAPGTGGEYGYTF TGTGCCAGCACCGCACCCGGGACAGGGGGCGAATATGGCTACACCTTC
TRBJ2-3 many TRBV5-1 . CASSLGGTTDTQYF TGTGCCAGCAGTTTAGGGGGGACCACAGATACGCAGTATTTT
TRBJ1-5 few TRBV27 TRBD1 CASSLYGTGIDQPQHF TGTGCCAGCAGTTTGTACGGGACAGGGATCGATCAGCCCCAGCATTTT
TRBJ2-1 . TRBV6-1 . CASSVRRHNEQFF TGTGCCAGCAGTGTCCGGAGACACAATGAGCAGTTCTTC
TRBJ1-5 few TRBV28 TRBD1 CASTRDSSYQPQHF TGTGCCAGCACCCGGGACAGCTCCTATCAGCCCCAGCATTTT
TRBJ1-2 few TRBV28 . CASTLTDNNYGYTF TGTGCCAGCACCCTGACAGACAATAACTATGGCTACACCTTC
TRBJ1-3 . TRBV7-6 . CASSLAGPLMGGNTIYF TGTGCCAGCAGCTTAGCTGGACCGTTGATGGGTGGAAACACCATATATTTT
TRBJ2-1 . TRBV20-1 TRBD2 CSAKTTSASYNEQFF TGCAGTGCTAAGACCACTAGCGCCTCCTACAATGAGCAGTTCTTC
TRBJ2-3 few TRBV5-6 . CASSPFALGLRGHTQYF TGTGCCAGCAGCCCGTTTGCCCTGGGACTCCGCGGGCATACGCAGTATTTT
TRBJ2-7 . TRBV28 . CASSLRPSISYEQYF TGTGCCAGCAGTTTACGTCCTAGCATATCGTACGAGCAGTACTTC
TRBJ1-1 . TRBV12-3/TRBV12-4 TRBD1 CASSGGIQGAGTEAFF TGTGCCAGCAGTGGCGGCATACAGGGGGCCGGCACTGAAGCTTTCTTT
TRBJ2-7 . TRBV2 TRBD2 CASGEAGGFSYEQYF TGTGCCAGCGGTGAGGCGGGGGGCTTCTCCTACGAGCAGTACTTC
TRBJ1-2 . TRBV7-2 . CASSRTVSNYGYTF TGTGCCAGCAGCCGGACAGTGTCTAACTATGGCTACACCTTC
TRBJ2-1 . TRBV20-1 . CSASGGVRWEQFF TGCAGTGCTAGCGGGGGTGTGCGGTGGGAGCAGTTCTTC
TRBJ2-7 many TRBV19 TRBD1 CASSRGQGTYEQYF TGTGCCAGCTCACGAGGACAGGGGACCTACGAGCAGTACTTC
TRBJ2-3 few TRBV27 TRBD2 CASSLLREGGDTQYF TGTGCCAGCAGTTTATTGCGGGAGGGTGGAGATACGCAGTATTTT
TRBJ2-5 . TRBV21-1 . CASAKKETQYF TGTGCCAGCGCTAAGAAAGAGACCCAGTACTTC
TRBJ2-1 . TRBV9 . CASSVGTRLRAGAGNEQFF TGTGCCAGCAGCGTAGGTACCAGGCTCCGCGCGGGGGCGGGGAATGAGCAGTTCTTC
TRBJ1-1 few TRBV14 . CASSPRTGSAFF TGTGCCAGCAGCCCCCGAACTGGGTCGGCTTTCTTT
TRBJ2-1 . TRBV21-1 . CASSSRGERNEQFF TGTGCCAGCAGCTCAAGGGGGGAGAGGAATGAGCAGTTCTTC
TRBJ1-2 few TRBV27 . CASSLFQGQNGYTF TGTGCCAGCAGTTTATTCCAGGGACAAAATGGCTACACCTTC
TRBJ1-1 . TRBV5-1 . CASSFGPITEAFF TGCGCCAGCAGCTTTGGGCCAATCACTGAAGCTTTCTTT
TRBJ1-5 . TRBV28 TRBD1 CASSFIGRGQNQPQHF TGTGCCAGCAGTTTCATTGGCAGGGGGCAGAATCAGCCCCAGCATTTT